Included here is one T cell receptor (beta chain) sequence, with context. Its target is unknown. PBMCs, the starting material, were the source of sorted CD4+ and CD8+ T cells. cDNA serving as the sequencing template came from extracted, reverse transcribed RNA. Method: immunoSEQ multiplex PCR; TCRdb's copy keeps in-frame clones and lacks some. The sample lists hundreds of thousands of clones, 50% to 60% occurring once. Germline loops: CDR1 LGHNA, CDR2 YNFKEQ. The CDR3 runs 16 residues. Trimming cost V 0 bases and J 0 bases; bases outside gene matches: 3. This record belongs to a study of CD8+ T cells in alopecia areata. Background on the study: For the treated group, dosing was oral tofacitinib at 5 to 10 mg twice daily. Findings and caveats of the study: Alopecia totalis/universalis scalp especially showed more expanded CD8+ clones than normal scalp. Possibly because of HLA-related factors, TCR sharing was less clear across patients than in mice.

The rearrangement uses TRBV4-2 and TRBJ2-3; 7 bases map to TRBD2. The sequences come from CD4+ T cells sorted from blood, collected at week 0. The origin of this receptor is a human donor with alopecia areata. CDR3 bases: TGTGCCAGCAGCCAAGAACTAGCGTTGAGCACAGATACGCAGTATTTT. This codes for CASSQELALSTDTQYF.